This T cell receptor beta chain was documented in a study of response to subunit inactivated influenza vaccine. General observations from the study: A suggestion made by the authors is that each seasonal influenza vaccination recruits few new T cells.

Germline V CDR1 and CDR2: MNHNS, SASEGT. V shed 3 bases and J shed 2 bases, with 7 bases lying between them. The CDR3 extends over 14 amino acids. This clonotype was seen more than once but under ten times. As yet, its antigen is unknown. From the RT-PCR reads, TCRdb called clonotypes with MiXCR, one entry per CDR3 protein. The table records around 530,000 distinct CDR3 sequences, 15% to 20% of them present only once. This receptor was taken from a man aged 50 to 69 who received an inactivated influenza vaccine. This sequence joins TRBV6-1 and TRBJ2-2; D unresolved. Sequences were derived from CD4+ T cells sorted from PBMCs, sampled roughly 24 months after vaccination. In nucleotides, the CDR3 is TGTGCCAGCAGTGACCGAACAAACACCGGGGAGCTGTTTTTT. This encodes CASSDRTNTGELFF.